The rows below give T cell receptor beta chains drawn from one sample of a study of long-term antiretroviral therapy in people with HIV. Clones were read by immunoSEQ multiplex PCR, and TCRdb kept only the in-frame ones, dropping some. The table lists tens of thousands of clones, approximately 94% of them singletons, with roughly 2.1% in the top ten. The specimen comprised unsorted PBMCs, sampled roughly 9.5 years after starting antiretroviral therapy. The receptor source for this set is a man younger than 40 with HIV. CDR3s include the opening cysteine and the closing phenylalanine or tryptophan.

V gene,CDR3 protein
TRBV5-1,CASSLVGDRISTDTQYF
TRBV5-1,CASSLVLAGAAAETQYF
TRBV11-2,CASSLPSGEKLFF
TRBV2,CASSPDTPQPQHF
TRBV6-1,CASSEAETGDHNEQFF
TRBV28,CASRQTPYNQPQHF
TRBV10-3,CAISEPGKNYGYTF
TRBV10-3,CAIGGGNRGTEAFF
TRBV2,CASSDPGSYGYTF
TRBV5-1,CASSGTAPTGGYTF
TRBV5-1,CASSPGTVPETQYF
TRBV6-1,CASSEGVNHQETQYF
TRBV9,CASSNTGELFF
TRBV10-3,CAISERASPFAGTEAFF
TRBV18,CASSPTGTRQETQYF
TRBV6-1,CASSEEFDQPQHF
TRBV2,CASADSGANVLTF
TRBV7-2,CASSLEPLNEQFF
TRBV5-4,CASSLAPWKRATGELFF
TRBV11-3,CASSPGTATSYEQYF
TRBV11-2,CASRTPGLANGYTF
TRBV6-5,CASSYVLGAGNTIYF
TRBV5-1,CGLRGGSSYEQYF
TRBV10-3,CAARTQNTEAFF
TRBV27,CASSLLGIGANVLTF
TRBV6-4,CASSEFLGPYGYTF
TRBV5-1,CASSFGDREVDTQYF
TRBV9,CASSVGPEGGNGYTF
TRBV19,CASTHRGTGNEAFF
TRBV9,CASSVGDRNYGYTF
TRBV2,CASRKDRDYNEKLFF
TRBV7-2,CASTPGLVGDEQFF
TRBV9,CASSPQVFYNEQFF
TRBV29-1,CSVVQGGLADTQYF
TRBV19,CASSPRTGNTGELFF
TRBV7-9,CASSWGQGEVQHF
TRBV7-8,CASSDRASVRAQYF